The clone carrying this TCR beta chain was seen just once. TCRdb's copy holds only in-frame clones and misses some; the assay was immunoSEQ multiplex PCR. This sample has roughly 400,000 clones, with approximately 90% found just once. Across 20 to 25 US areas, participants ranged in age from about 18 to 89 years. The sample originates from a study of blood T cell repertoires in COVID-19. Study overall: Specimens from acute and convalescent COVID-19 originated in the United States, Italy and Spain.

Germline V gene lookup returns CDR1 LGHNA and CDR2 YSLEER. The CDR3 covers 16 residues. Trimming pared 0 bases from V and 1 base from J, leaving 11 bases between. Sequenced material: PBMCs or T cells enriched from blood (not recorded which). The genes are TRBV4-3 and TRBJ2-3; TRBD2 might be the D (5 bases). The receptor was isolated from a woman aged 18-29 years who had been exposed to COVID-19. As DNA, the CDR3 is TGCGCCAGCAGCCAAGATGGGAGTAGGGGCACAGATACGCAGTATTTT. It translates to CASSQDGSRGTDTQYF.